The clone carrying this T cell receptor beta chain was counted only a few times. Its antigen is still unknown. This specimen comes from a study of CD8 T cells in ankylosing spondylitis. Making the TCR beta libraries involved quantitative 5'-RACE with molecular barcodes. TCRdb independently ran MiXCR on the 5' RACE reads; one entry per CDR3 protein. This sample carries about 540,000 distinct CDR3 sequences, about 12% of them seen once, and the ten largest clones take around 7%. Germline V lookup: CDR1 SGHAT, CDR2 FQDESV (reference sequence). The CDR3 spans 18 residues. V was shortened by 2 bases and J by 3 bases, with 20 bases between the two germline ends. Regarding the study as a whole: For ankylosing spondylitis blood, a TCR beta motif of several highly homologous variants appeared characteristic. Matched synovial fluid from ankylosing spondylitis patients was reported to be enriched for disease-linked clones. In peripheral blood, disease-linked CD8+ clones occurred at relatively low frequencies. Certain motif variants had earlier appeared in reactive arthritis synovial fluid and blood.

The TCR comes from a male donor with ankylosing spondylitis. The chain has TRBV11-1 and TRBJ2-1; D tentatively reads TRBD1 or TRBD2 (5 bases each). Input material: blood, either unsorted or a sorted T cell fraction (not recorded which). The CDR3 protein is CASSLSGPERGLYNEQFF. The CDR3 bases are TGTGCCAGCAGCTTATCAGGGCCCGAAAGAGGGCTCTACAATGAGCAGTTCTTC.